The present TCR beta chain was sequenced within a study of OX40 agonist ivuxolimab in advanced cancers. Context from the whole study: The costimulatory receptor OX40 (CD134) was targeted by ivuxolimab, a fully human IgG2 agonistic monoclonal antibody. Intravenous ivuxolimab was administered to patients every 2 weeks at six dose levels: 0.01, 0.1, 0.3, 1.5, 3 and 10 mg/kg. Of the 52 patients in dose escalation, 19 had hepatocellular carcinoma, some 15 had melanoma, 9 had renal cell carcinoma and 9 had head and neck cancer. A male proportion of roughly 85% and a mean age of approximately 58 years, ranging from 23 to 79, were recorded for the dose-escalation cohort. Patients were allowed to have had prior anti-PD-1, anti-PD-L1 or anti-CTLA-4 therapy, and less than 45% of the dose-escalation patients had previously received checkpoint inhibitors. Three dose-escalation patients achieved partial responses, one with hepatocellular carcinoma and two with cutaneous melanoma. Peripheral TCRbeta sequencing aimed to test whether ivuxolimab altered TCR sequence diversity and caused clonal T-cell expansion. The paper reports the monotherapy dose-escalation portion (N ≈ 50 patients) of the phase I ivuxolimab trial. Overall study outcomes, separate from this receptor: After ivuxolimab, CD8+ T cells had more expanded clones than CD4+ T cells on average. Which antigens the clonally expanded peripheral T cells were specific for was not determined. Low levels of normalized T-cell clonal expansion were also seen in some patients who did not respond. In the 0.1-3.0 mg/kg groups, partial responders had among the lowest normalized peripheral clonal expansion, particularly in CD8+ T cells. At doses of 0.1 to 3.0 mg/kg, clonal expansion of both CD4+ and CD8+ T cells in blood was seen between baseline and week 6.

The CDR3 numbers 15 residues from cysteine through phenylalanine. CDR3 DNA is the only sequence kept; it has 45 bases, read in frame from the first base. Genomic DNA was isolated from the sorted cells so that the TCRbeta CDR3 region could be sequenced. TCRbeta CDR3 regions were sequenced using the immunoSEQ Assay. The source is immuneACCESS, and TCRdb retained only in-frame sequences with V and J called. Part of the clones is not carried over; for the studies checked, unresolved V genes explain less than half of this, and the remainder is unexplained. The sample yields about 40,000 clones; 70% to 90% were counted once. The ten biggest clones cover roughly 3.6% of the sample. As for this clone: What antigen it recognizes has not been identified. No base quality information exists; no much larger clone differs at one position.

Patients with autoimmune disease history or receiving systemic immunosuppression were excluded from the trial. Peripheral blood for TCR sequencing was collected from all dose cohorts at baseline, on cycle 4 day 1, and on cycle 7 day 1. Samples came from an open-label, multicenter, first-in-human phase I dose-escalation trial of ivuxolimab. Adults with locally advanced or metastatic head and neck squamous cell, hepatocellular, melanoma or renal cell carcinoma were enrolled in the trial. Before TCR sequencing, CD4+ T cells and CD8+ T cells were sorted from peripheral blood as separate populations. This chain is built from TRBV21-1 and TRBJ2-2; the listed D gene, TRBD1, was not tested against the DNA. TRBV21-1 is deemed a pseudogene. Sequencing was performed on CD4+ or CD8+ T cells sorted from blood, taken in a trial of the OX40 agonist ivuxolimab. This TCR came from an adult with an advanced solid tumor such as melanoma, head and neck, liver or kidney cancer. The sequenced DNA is TGTGCCAGCCCCACCGGGACAGGGAACACCGGGGAGCTGTTTTTT. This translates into CASPTGTGNTGELFF.